A single sample is the source of the 25 T cell receptor beta chains below, sequenced in a study of T cell responses to AZD1222 COVID-19 vaccine. Some clones are missing from TCRdb's copy, which holds only in-frame ones; the method was immunoSEQ multiplex PCR. Of approximately 90,000 clones in the sample, 80% to 90% were seen once. The specimen was peripheral blood, collected on day 0 of AZD1222 vaccination. These receptor sequences come from an adult in good health.

This clone occurred once. The J gene is TRBJ1-2, the V gene TRBV5-1, with TRBD1 matching 10 bases. Germline-derived CDR1 and CDR2 are SGHRS and YFSETQ. The CDR3 is made up of 15 amino acids. V lost 0 bases, J lost 4 bases, and 3 bases stayed unmatched. The CDR3: CASSLADRGSYGYTF. The CDR3 nucleotides read TGCGCCAGCAGCTTGGCGGACAGGGGGAGCTATGGCTACACCTTC. The full variable domain, completed using reference TRBV5-1 and TRBJ1-2, is KAGVTQTPRYLIKTRGQQVTLSCSPISGHRSVSWYQQTPGQGLQFLFEYFSETQRNKGNFPGRFSGRQFSNSRSEMNVSTLELGDSALYLCASSLADRGSYGYTFGSGTRLTVV.

This clone was detected a few times. The chain carries TRBV6-4 and TRBJ2-3; D perhaps matches TRBD1 (6 bases). Per germline, CDR1 MRHNA and CDR2 SNTAGT. Trimming cost V 3 bases and J 4 bases, with 14 bases left between them. This CDR3 spans 15 amino acids. CDR3 sequence reads: CASSELGGSSDTQYF. DNA for the CDR3: TGTGCCAGCAGTGAGCTAGGGGGTAGTTCAGATACGCAGTATTTT.

The rearrangement links TRBV7-2 to TRBJ1-4; D is ambiguous. CDR1 is SGHTA, CDR2 FQGNSA, per germline. Trimming shortened V by 5 bases and J by 2 bases, and 12 bases separated the two germline ends. CDR3 length: 15 amino acids. The CDR3 DNA is TGTGCCAGCAGCGTGCGGGGTTCCACTAATGAAAAACTGTTTTTT. Amino acid sequence: CASSVRGSTNEKLFF.

The rearrangement joins TRBV29-1 to TRBJ2-1, with no clear D. Trimming removed 4 bases from V and 4 bases from J, with 14 bases in between. Germline lookup yields CDR1 SQVTM and CDR2 ANQGSEA. This CDR3 comprises 14 residues. The CDR3 protein is CSVVPQEVYNEQFF. In nucleotides, the CDR3 is TGCAGCGTTGTTCCCCAAGAGGTGTACAATGAGCAGTTCTTC.

This clone was seen a handful of times. This chain connects TRBV5-6 to TRBJ2-3; a weak D match, TRBD1 (6 bases). CDR3 length equals 15 residues. Per germline, CDR1 SGHDT and CDR2 YYEEEE. Trimming shortened V by 0 bases and J by 0 bases, and 8 bases separated the two germline ends. CDR3 sequence reads: CASSLGTASTDTQYF. The CDR3 coding sequence is TGTGCCAGCAGCTTGGGGACAGCTAGCACAGATACGCAGTATTTT.

The genes are TRBV7-9 and TRBJ2-2; the match to TRBD1 covers 9 bases. The CDR3 runs to 16 residues. J lost 3 bases, V lost 7 bases, and 9 bases had no gene match. CDR1 and CDR2 (germline): SEHNR, FQNEAQ (reference sequence). The CDR3 nucleotides are TGTGCCAGCAAGTCGGGGGACAGGGCCTACACCGGGGAGCTGTTTTTT. It translates to CASKSGDRAYTGELFF.

The chain employs TRBV7-2 and TRBJ1-2; a weak D match, TRBD1 (6 bases). V lost 1 base, J lost 2 bases, and 17 bases lay in between. CDR1 SGHTA and CDR2 FQGNSA come from the germline V gene. CDR3 length: 17 amino acids. The CDR3 coding sequence is TGTGCCAGCAGCTTAGGACCCGGGAGACAGGTCAACTATGGCTACACCTTC. It specifies CASSLGPGRQVNYGYTF.

The chain uses TRBV9 and TRBJ2-2; the D gene is possibly TRBD1 (5 bases). The CDR3 contains 15 residues. Trimming took off 0 bases at V and 6 bases at J, with 12 bases between the two ends. Germline-derived CDR1 and CDR2 are SGDLS and YYNGEE. The CDR3 region has the DNA TGTGCCAGCAGCGTAGTGGGGCGTTCGGCCGGGGAGCTGTTTTTT. This encodes CASSVVGRSAGELFF.

The chain carries TRBV27 and TRBJ1-5; possibly TRBD1 for D (6 bases). Trimming shortened V by 4 bases and J by 6 bases, and 16 bases separated the two germline ends. This CDR3 comprises 15 residues. Germline assignment: CDR1 MNHEY and CDR2 SMNVEV (reference sequence). The CDR3: CASSYTGGAAQPQHF. DNA of the CDR3: TGTGCCAGCAGTTATACCGGGGGGGCGGCTCAGCCCCAGCATTTT.

J is TRBJ2-7 and V is TRBV3-1 (or the pseudogene TRBV3-2), with D hard to call. The CDR3 spans 13 residues. Between the trimmed V and J ends, which lost 2 bases and 3 bases, there was a span of 8 bases. Germline values: CDR1 LGHDT, CDR2 YNNKEL (reference sequence). This CDR3 reads CASSQMHNYEQYF. The CDR3 coding sequence is TGTGCCAGCAGCCAAATGCACAACTACGAGCAGTACTTC.

The chain combines TRBV19 with TRBJ1-1, with D hard to call. The CDR3 loop spans 12 amino acids. V was pared by 7 bases and J by 11 bases, with 17 bases between. Germline V lookup: CDR1 LNHDA, CDR2 SQIVND (reference sequence). For the CDR3, the DNA is TGTGCCAGTATTTCAAGCGGTGGTTGGGCTTTCTTT. Translation gives CASISSGGWAFF.

The rearrangement joins TRBV28 to TRBJ2-1; possibly TRBD2 for D (7 bases). Germline values: CDR1 MDHEN, CDR2 SYDVKM. Trimming removed 3 bases from V and 2 bases from J, with 11 bases in between. The CDR3 is 15 amino acids. The CDR3 DNA is TGTGCCAGCAGTTTTAGGGGGGGACCCTACAATGAGCAGTTCTTC. This translates into CASSFRGGPYNEQFF.

The table lists this clone with a count of one. The chain employs TRBV28 and TRBJ2-3; D not certain. The CDR3 consists of 14 residues. Trimming shortened V by 3 bases and J by 0 bases, and 7 bases separated the two germline ends. The germline V gene has CDR1 MDHEN and CDR2 SYDVKM. The CDR3 DNA sequence: TGTGCCAGCAGTTTTCGGAGAAGCACAGATACGCAGTATTTT. Translated, it gives CASSFRRSTDTQYF.

This clone was observed a few times. The junction and the germline gene differ at one end; a read error may be behind it. The chain is built from TRBV4-2 and TRBJ2-1, with D perhaps matching TRBD1 (5 bases). The length of the CDR3 is 16 residues. Germline CDR1 is LGHNA and CDR2 is YNFKEQ. CDR3 in DNA: TGTGCCAGCAGGCAAGCTCTCCAGGGCCCCTACAATGAGCAGTTCTTC. Protein: CASRQALQGPYNEQFF.

The chain carries TRBV24-1 and TRBJ2-2; 11 bases agree with TRBD2. This CDR3 region has 17 residues. Germline CDR1 and CDR2: KGHDR and SFDVKD. V dropped 2 bases and J dropped 7; count of bases not matched to a gene: 8. CDR3 sequence: CATSDYSGRARDGELFF. DNA for the CDR3: TGTGCCACCAGTGATTATAGCGGGAGGGCCCGGGACGGGGAGCTGTTTTTT.

The CDR3, as DNA: TGTGCCATCAGTGATTTGGGACAGGGTCTGGAGACTGAAGCTTTCTTT. This codes for CAISDLGQGLETEAFF. V and J are TRBV10-3 and TRBJ1-1; TRBD1 aligns across 9 bases. The germline V gene encodes CDR1 ENHRY and CDR2 SYGVKD. J was trimmed by 5 bases and V by 3 bases; bases with no gene match: 10. The CDR3 spans 16 residues.

The chain couples TRBV5-1 to TRBJ2-1, with TRBD1 matching 9 bases. With 3 bases clipped from V and 1 base from J, the junction kept 2 bases outside the gene matches. Germline-derived CDR1 and CDR2 are SGHRS and YFSETQ. The length of the CDR3 is 15 residues. The CDR3 sequence is CASSSGQGSYNEQFF. For the CDR3, the DNA is TGCGCCAGCAGCTCCGGACAGGGGTCCTACAATGAGCAGTTCTTC.

The chain joins TRBV28 to TRBJ1-2, with D maybe TRBD1 (6 bases). Germline-derived CDR1 and CDR2 are MDHEN and SYDVKM. There are 15 residues in the CDR3. Trimming took 5 bases from V and 2 from J, leaving 15 bases between them. The CDR3 here is CASSPLDRPNYGYTF. The CDR3 nucleotides are TGTGCCAGCAGTCCCCTTGACAGGCCGAACTATGGCTACACCTTC.

The chain employs TRBV18 and TRBJ1-2; 7 nucleotides match TRBD1. From germline, CDR1 is KGHSH and CDR2 LQKENI. This CDR3 comprises 14 residues. J lost 1 base, V lost 3 bases, and 2 bases had no gene match. CDR3 sequence (DNA): TGTGCCAGCTCACCCGGACAGGTTAACTATGGCTACACCTTC. This encodes CASSPGQVNYGYTF. The whole variable domain, filled in from reference TRBV18 and TRBJ1-2, reads NAGVMQNPRHLVRRRGQEARLRCSPMKGHSHVYWYRQLPEEGLKFMVYLQKENIIDESGMPKERFSAEFPKEGPSILRIQQVVRGDSAAYFCASSPGQVNYGYTFGSGTRLTVV.

The chain joins TRBV5-1 to TRBJ1-4; D possibly corresponds to TRBD1 (5 bases). Germline V gene sequence: CDR1 SGHRS, CDR2 YFSETQ. V lost 1 base, J lost 4 bases, and 17 bases lay in between. The length of the CDR3 is 17 residues. The CDR3 nucleotides read TGCGCCAGCAGCTTGTCGTCTCCTCAGGGTATTAATGAAAAACTGTTTTTT. Protein sequence: CASSLSSPQGINEKLFF.

The V call is TRBV7-2, the J call TRBJ1-5; 7 nucleotides match TRBD1. Per the germline V gene, CDR1 is SGHTA and CDR2 is FQGNSA. V dropped 5 bases and J dropped 4; count of bases not matched to a gene: 11. The CDR3 length is 16 residues. The CDR3 here is CASSPGGGRGNQPQHF. CDR3 bases: TGTGCCAGCAGCCCAGGGGGGGGCCGGGGGAATCAGCCCCAGCATTTT.

In this sample, this clone turned up a few times. The chain has TRBV6-2 or TRBV6-3 and TRBJ2-2; D gene uncertain. From germline, CDR1 is MNHEY and CDR2 SVGEGT. This CDR3 is 15 amino acids long. V was cut by 5 bases and J by 0 bases, with 10 bases left in between. The CDR3 is CASSLRLANTGELFF. CDR3 bases: TGTGCCAGCAGTCTCAGGCTCGCGAACACCGGGGAGCTGTTTTTT.

CDR3 sequence (DNA): TGCAGTGCTAGAGCCGGAAGAATAGCTTTCTTT. It translates to CSARAGRIAFF. The rearrangement links TRBV20-1 to TRBJ1-1; D gene ambiguous. Per the germline V gene, CDR1 is DFQATT and CDR2 is SNEGSKA (reference sequence). V dropped 1 base and J dropped 10 bases, with 10 bases sitting between them. The CDR3 runs 11 residues.

The chain uses TRBV19 and TRBJ2-2; 9 bases line up with TRBD1. Germline CDR1 and CDR2: LNHDA and SQIVND (reference sequence). V lost 5 bases to trimming and J lost 3 bases; unmatched junction nucleotides: 4. The CDR3 is 15 amino acids. The chain's CDR3 is CASSLGQGYTGELFF. The CDR3 DNA is TGTGCCAGTAGTTTGGGACAGGGTTACACCGGGGAGCTGTTTTTT.

The chain is built from TRBV7-3 and TRBJ2-3; no clear D gene. There are 13 residues in the CDR3. With 8 bases removed from V and 5 bases from J, the gap between germline ends came to 14 bases. CDR1 and CDR2 (germline): SGHTA, FQGTGA. The CDR3 protein is CASSGRVEDTQYF. In DNA form, the CDR3 reads TGTGCCAGCTCCGGACGGGTTGAAGATACGCAGTATTTT.